This passage covers 22 T cell receptor beta chains from one sample sequenced in a study of T cell changes during pregnancy in multiple sclerosis. Method: immunoSEQ multiplex PCR; TCRdb's copy keeps in-frame clones and lacks some. The sample lists roughly 110,000 clones; 85% to 95% were seen once. The material was peripheral blood, obtained in the third trimester of pregnancy. These receptors were taken from a female donor in good health, enrolled as a control in a pregnancy study.

The rearrangement uses TRBV5-1 and TRBJ2-5; D ambiguous. This CDR3 has 11 residues. The V gene's germline CDR1 is SGHRS and CDR2 YFSETQ. Trimming stripped 5 bases from V and 3 bases from J, with 5 bases between. CDR3 amino acids: CASRQEETQYF. The CDR3 DNA follows: TGCGCCAGCAGACAAGAAGAGACCCAGTACTTC.

The chain has TRBV7-2 and TRBJ1-4; possibly TRBD1 for D (6 bases). CDR1 and CDR2 from the germline V gene are SGHTA and FQGNSA. The length of the CDR3 is 14 residues. The V end was cut by 1 base, the J end by 8 bases, with 11 bases between. CDR3 protein: CASSLGGGVEKLFF. CDR3 DNA sequence: TGTGCCAGCAGCTTAGGCGGGGGCGTGGAAAAACTGTTTTTT.

This chain joins TRBV11-3 and TRBJ2-2; 7 bases match TRBD1. This CDR3 comprises 16 residues. Germline CDR1 SGHNT, CDR2 YENEEA. With 5 bases clipped from V and 0 bases from J, the junction kept 6 bases outside the gene matches. The CDR3 coding sequence is TGTGCCAGCAGCAAGGGGGCCAGGGCGAACACCGGGGAGCTGTTTTTT. Protein: CASSKGARANTGELFF.

The chain uses TRBV7-2 and TRBJ2-7; the D gene is possibly TRBD2 (5 bases). Germline V gives CDR1 SGHTA, CDR2 FQGNSA. V was shortened by 1 base and J by 7 bases, with 23 bases between the two germline ends. CDR3 length equals 17 residues. The CDR3 DNA reads TGTGCCAGCAGCTTAGGAGGGTCGGCAGGCCCCCTACGGGAGCAGTACTTC. Translating gives CASSLGGSAGPLREQYF.

The V call is TRBV9, the J call TRBJ2-5; D is perhaps TRBD2 (5 bases). V lost 0 bases and J 5 bases, leaving 14 bases between the germline ends. The CDR3 covers 15 residues. CDR1 SGDLS and CDR2 YYNGEE come from the germline V gene. The CDR3 reads CASSVEDYLVETQYF. In DNA form, the CDR3 reads TGTGCCAGCAGCGTAGAAGACTACCTCGTGGAGACCCAGTACTTC. The full variable domain, in which reference TRBV9 and TRBJ2-5 provide the parts outside the CDR3, is DSGVTQTPKHLITATGQRVTLRCSPRSGDLSVYWYQQSLDQGLQFLIQYYNGEERAKGNILERFSAQQFPDLHSELNLSSLELGDSALYFCASSVEDYLVETQYFGPGTRLLVL.

This clone was seen only once. CDR3 loop: CASSDYGQGNYGYTF. The CDR3 DNA is TGTGCCAGCAGTGATTATGGACAGGGAAACTATGGCTACACCTTC. The V and J genes are TRBV6-1 and TRBJ1-2, with TRBD1 matching 8 bases. Germline lookup yields CDR1 MNHNS and CDR2 SASEGT. Unmatched junction bases numbered 5, after V lost 3 bases and J lost 2 bases. This CDR3 has 15 residues.

This rearrangement joins TRBV4-3 to TRBJ2-1; maybe TRBD2 (6 bases). The CDR3 consists of 15 residues. With 2 bases removed from V and 5 bases from J, the gap between germline ends came to 13 bases. CDR1 and CDR2 from the germline V gene are LGHNA and YSLEER. CDR3 sequence: CASSQFQGGHNEQFF. The CDR3 nucleotides read TGCGCCAGCAGCCAATTCCAGGGAGGACACAATGAGCAGTTCTTC.

The chain joins TRBV19 to TRBJ1-1; no firm D call. This CDR3 has 10 residues. V dropped 5 bases and J dropped 5 bases, with 3 bases sitting between them. Germline loops: CDR1 LNHDA, CDR2 SQIVND (reference sequence). The CDR3 DNA follows: TGTGCCAGTAGTCGGACTGAAGCTTTCTTT. Translated: CASSRTEAFF.

The rearrangement links TRBV6-5 to TRBJ2-7; D perhaps matches TRBD1 (6 bases). The CDR3 is made up of 13 amino acids. The V end was cut by 5 bases, the J end by 2 bases, with 10 bases between. From germline, CDR1 is MNHEY and CDR2 SVGAGI. The DNA for the CDR3 is TGTGCCAGCAGTAAACAGGGCCCCTACGAGCAGTACTTC. Translated: CASSKQGPYEQYF.

The V call is TRBV9, the J call TRBJ2-2, with D possibly TRBD2 on 5 matching bases. This CDR3 is built from 17 residues. V gave up 4 bases and J gave up 0 bases, with 16 bases separating them. Germline assignment: CDR1 SGDLS and CDR2 YYNGEE. The CDR3 reads CASSTRTGIANTGELFF. In DNA form, the CDR3 reads TGTGCCAGCAGCACGAGGACGGGGATAGCGAACACCGGGGAGCTGTTTTTT.

The rearrangement links TRBV23-1 to TRBJ1-5, with D hard to call. TRBV23-1 is annotated as an ORF whose role is uncertain. This CDR3 contains 16 residues. V was shortened by 0 bases and J by 2 bases, with 11 bases between the two germline ends. CDR3 loop: CASSQSERGGNQPQHF. The CDR3 nucleotides read TGCGCCAGCAGTCAATCTGAGCGGGGTGGCAATCAGCCCCAGCATTTT.

The J gene is TRBJ2-4, the V gene TRBV5-4; 8 bases are a match to TRBD1. The germline CDR1 and CDR2 sequences are SGHNT and YYREEE (reference sequence). The CDR3 contains 14 residues. J lost 6 bases, V lost 9 bases, and 11 bases had no gene match. CDR3 residues: CATSPGTGGNIQYF. The CDR3 bases are TGTGCCACCAGTCCCGGGACAGGAGGAAACATTCAGTACTTC.

The chain couples TRBV7-3 to TRBJ2-7, with 10 positions matching TRBD1. Germline loops: CDR1 SGHTA, CDR2 FQGTGA. This CDR3 region has 17 residues. V shed 5 bases and J 3 bases; nucleotides not matched to a gene: 13. The CDR3 is CASSPVRTGGSYYEQYF. CDR3 in DNA: TGTGCCAGCAGCCCCGTTCGGACAGGGGGAAGCTACTACGAGCAGTACTTC. Full variable domain (rest looked up from reference TRBV7-3 and TRBJ2-7): GAGVSQTPSNKVTEKGKYVELRCDPISGHTALYWYRQSLGQGPEFLIYFQGTGAADDSGLPNDRFFAVRPEGSVSTLKIQRTERGDSAVYLCASSPVRTGGSYYEQYFGPGTRLTVT.

On this clone itself: The germline gene is not matched at one end of the junction; a read error may be the cause. The chain couples TRBV6-1 to TRBJ2-5; TRBD2 is a possible D gene (5 bases). The germline V gene has CDR1 MNHNS and CDR2 SASEGT. The CDR3 is 15 residues long. As DNA, the CDR3 is TGTGCCAGCAGCGAAGGGAGTGGAGAGTGGGAGACCCAGTACTTC. It specifies CASSEGSGEWETQYF.

V and J are TRBV9 and TRBJ1-1; D is ambiguous. Germline CDR1 and CDR2: SGDLS and YYNGEE. The CDR3 consists of 14 residues. V was cut by 0 bases and J by 0 bases, with 6 bases left in between. The DNA of the CDR3 is TGTGCCAGCAGCGTAGCCGGGGTGAACACTGAAGCTTTCTTT. Translated: CASSVAGVNTEAFF.

The CDR3 loop reads CASRGSGTYEQYF. CDR3 in DNA: TGTGCCAGCAGGGGTAGCGGGACCTACGAGCAGTACTTC. The rearrangement links TRBV25-1 to TRBJ2-7, with 8 bases fitting TRBD2. The CDR3 consists of 13 residues. Trimming took 6 bases from V and 2 from J; bases not matched to a gene: 3. Looked up from germline, CDR1 is MGHDK and CDR2 is SYGVNS.

This chain joins TRBV6-4 and TRBJ1-2; 7 nucleotides line up with TRBD1. The CDR3 sequence is 16 residues long. Germline CDR1 MRHNA, CDR2 SNTAGT. V was pared by 2 bases and J by 5 bases, with 11 bases of the junction left unmatched. CDR3 sequence (DNA): TGTGCCAGCAGTGACGAGACAGGGAAGGGATTTTATGGCTACACCTTC. Translation: CASSDETGKGFYGYTF.

The chain employs TRBV4-2 and TRBJ2-5; D may match TRBD1 or TRBD2 (5 bases each). CDR1 LGHNA and CDR2 YNFKEQ come from the germline V gene. Trimming stripped 4 bases from V and 1 base from J, with 13 bases between. The CDR3 has 15 residues. The CDR3 DNA follows: TGTGCCAGCAGCCCAGAGGGGCTTCTCCAAGAGACCCAGTACTTC. This translates into CASSPEGLLQETQYF.

The chain recombines TRBV27 with TRBJ1-2, with 9 bases identical to TRBD1. The CDR3 extends over 14 amino acids. Trimming cost V 6 bases and J 0 bases; bases outside gene matches: 2. The germline V gene has CDR1 MNHEY and CDR2 SMNVEV (reference sequence). The CDR3 nucleotides read TGTGCCAGCAGCCGGACAGGGGCTAACTATGGCTACACCTTC. Translated: CASSRTGANYGYTF.

V is TRBV9 and J is TRBJ1-6; D might be TRBD1 (6 bases). This CDR3 has 15 amino acids. V was trimmed by 2 bases and J by 7 bases, leaving 13 bases between them. Germline lookup yields CDR1 SGDLS and CDR2 YYNGEE. CDR3: CASSVAGADNSPLHF. As DNA, the CDR3 is TGTGCCAGCAGCGTTGCGGGGGCGGACAATTCACCCCTCCACTTT.

The chain links TRBV7-9 to TRBJ2-5; 8 bases agree with TRBD2. Germline CDR1 reads SEHNR; CDR2 reads FQNEAQ (reference sequence). V dropped 4 bases and J dropped 4; count of bases not matched to a gene: 2. The CDR3 covers 13 residues. The CDR3 sequence is CASSWGLGETQYF. CDR3 coding DNA: TGTGCCAGCAGCTGGGGACTAGGAGAGACCCAGTACTTC.

The rearrangement uses TRBV7-2 and TRBJ1-1; TRBD1 agrees at 8 bases. V dropped 0 bases and J dropped 1; count of bases not matched to a gene: 16. The CDR3 covers 20 residues. Germline assignment: CDR1 SGHTA and CDR2 FQGNSA. CDR3 sequence: CASSLAVGGQVGSRNTEAFF. CDR3 bases: TGTGCCAGCAGCTTAGCGGTGGGGGGACAGGTAGGTTCCCGGAACACTGAAGCTTTCTTT.